One TCR beta chain is described in this entry. The data belong to a study of blood T cell repertoires in COVID-19. Study as a whole: In each case, the material was cDNA or gDNA derived from T cells, B-cell-depleted T cells, or PBMCs.

The CDR3 contains 15 residues. CDR1 and CDR2 from the germline V gene are MNHEY and SMNVEV (reference sequence). The V end lost 4 bases, the J end lost 2 bases, and 12 bases lay between the germline ends. In the authors' workflow: Amplification of reference gene primers was used by the study to estimate nucleated cell counts. Assay: immunoSEQ multiplex PCR; the TCRdb copy retains only in-frame clones and omits some. D and trimming were read from the DNA, whereas the V and J calls and clone size are those reported in that table. Of about 81,000 clones in the sample, roughly 90% were seen once. This clonotype originated in a man between 65 and 85 years old with active or convalescent COVID-19. The sample taken for sequencing was peripheral blood. The chain joins TRBV27 to TRBJ1-5; D is unclear. The CDR3, as DNA: TGTGCCAGCAGTTCTCGGGGTCCGGGCAATCAGCCCCAGCATTTT. It codes for CASSSRGPGNQPQHF.